This paragraph covers one TCR beta chain sequence. TCRdb reprocessed the 5' RACE reads with MiXCR, giving one entry per CDR3 protein. The table includes roughly 280,000 distinct CDR3 sequences, about 20% detected once. This entry comes from a study of CD8 T cells in ankylosing spondylitis. Per germline, CDR1 MDHEN and CDR2 SYDVKM. The CDR3 has 15 amino acids. The ends lost 5 bases at V and 5 bases at J; junction bases unmatched: 6. The V call is TRBV28, the J call TRBJ2-2, with 9 bases identical to TRBD1. This clonotype originated in a male donor with ankylosing spondylitis or in good health (not recorded which). The sample comprised blood, either unsorted or a sorted T cell fraction (not recorded which). The CDR3 loop reads CASSGRTGETGELFF. The CDR3 nucleotides are TGTGCCAGCAGTGGGCGGACAGGGGAAACCGGGGAGCTGTTTTTT.